The subject of this entry is one TCR beta chain. Its antigen is currently unknown. Germline lookup yields CDR1 MNHEY and CDR2 SVGAGI. The CDR3 covers 14 residues. V gave up 6 bases and J gave up 2 bases, with 10 bases separating them. The data originate from a study of cytomegalovirus exposure and HLA in healthy donors. Broader study findings: A later analysis reported that several of the most significant clusters appeared to be linked to common viral pathogens, among them Epstein-Barr virus. A later analysis linked a missense DCLRE1C variant to TCR beta V- and J-gene trimming.

Primers: 60 Vbeta forward and 13 Jbeta reverse. Profiled with immunoSEQ multiplex PCR; TCRdb holds only in-frame clones, not every one. This sample has more than 150,000 clones; roughly three quarters occur once, and the top ten carry 2.5%. The source is a woman younger than 45 in good health and CMV-seropositive. Sequencing was done on a sample of PBMCs. The rearrangement uses TRBV6-5 and TRBJ2-2, with D unresolved. CDR3 bases: TGTGCCAGCAGGTCTAGATTCAACACCGGGGAGCTGTTTTTT. It encodes CASRSRFNTGELFF.